This TCR beta chain was found in a study of cytomegalovirus exposure and HLA in healthy donors (dated by TCRdb to 2016 to 2017). Context from the whole study: An earlier analysis of roughly 500 of the donors reported about 260 Gb of sequence data and some 110 million unique TCR beta sequences obtained from 180 million or so T cells. Donor age, sex, ethnicity and CMV serostatus were compiled alongside the repertoire data. The number of donors typed differed by locus, with 629-630 for A, B, C, DRB1 and DQB1, over 500 for DQA1, 600 to 610 for DPA1, and roughly 450 for DPB1. All discovery cohort repertoires had been generated on a single sequencing platform. The study combined high-throughput TCR immunosequencing, statistical association of individual TCRs with disease status, and machine learning to predict cytomegalovirus infection status. The later analysis used no new phenotypic data to find candidate immune exposures, relying instead on TCR beta sequences and their occurrence across donors. Roughly 300 gigabases of sequencing data and around 80 million unique TCR sequences made up an early release that covered approximately 700 HLA-typed donors. HLA typing covered class I and class II loci at four-digit resolution. To study patterns of TCR occurrence, a later analysis re-analyzed previously published TCR beta repertoires from 650 to 750 donors and added high-resolution HLA genotyping. To decide whether each TCR beta V gene segment behaved as functional or pseudogenic, an earlier analysis of approximately 600 of the donors relied on high-throughput TCR beta sequencing. A few DR-DQ haplotypes were handled as single units for association and clustering because linkage in the cohort was strong. Using immunosequencing, the study profiled T cell repertoires from approximately 700 subjects and related those repertoires to cytomegalovirus serostatus. Across around 400 genotyped donors of the cohort, an average of 235,054 unique TCR beta nucleotide sequences per donor were sequenced, and around 19% of those sequences were non-productive. A later genetic analysis used genome-wide SNP genotypes for about three fifths of the roughly 700 donors, treating that subset as a discovery cohort. The genetic ancestry cluster associated with self-reported Caucasian donors included 81% of the 350 to 500 genotyped donors. A separate validation cohort of roughly 110 different subjects was used in addition to the roughly 700-subject first cohort. The aim of the study was to test whether cataloging public T cell receptors could identify signatures of past pathogen exposure.

Library method: the immunoSEQ multiplex PCR assay. A mixture of 60 forward primers for TCR Vbeta segments and 13 reverse primers for TCR Jbeta segments was used in the multiplex PCR. The CDR3 region of rearranged TCR beta genes was amplified from genomic DNA with a multiplex PCR assay. On the Illumina HiSeq System, the amplified TCR beta libraries were sequenced as 87-base-pair reads. In the authors' own workflow: Across the 700 or so repertoires, a later analysis counted some 81 million unique TCR beta chains, 9.5 million to 13 million of which were shared by at least two donors. To remove PCR and sequencing errors, raw reads were error-corrected and collapsed into unique sequences using a nearest-neighbor algorithm that merged closely related sequences. CDR3 sequences were aligned to IMGT reference sequences to assign V, D and J gene segments. For a sequence to be retained, at least a six-nucleotide match to both a V gene segment and a J gene segment was required. A rearrangement was called productive if the CDR3 had no stop codons and remained in frame with V and J, and every other rearrangement was called non-productive. Following IMGT convention, CDR3 was defined as the stretch from the second conserved V-encoded cysteine up to the conserved J-encoded phenylalanine. Sequences without an unambiguous match to a single V gene segment were excluded from the earlier analysis of almost 600 of the donors. In an earlier analysis of several hundred of the donors, a V segment was called functional when productive rearrangements were above 56.7%, and segregating when the standard deviation between donors exceeded 5%. A statistical classification framework was developed to diagnose cytomegalovirus status using the catalog of TCR beta chain sequences. In a later analysis, V and J genes were assigned by comparing TCR nucleotide sequences against IMGT/GENE-DB human TR gene sequences. Using the TCRdist pipeline, a later analysis assigned CDR3 sequences along with most-parsimonious VDJ recombination scenarios. In a later analysis, each TCR beta chain was defined by its CDR3 amino acid sequence together with its V-gene family, and reads without a unique V-gene family were excluded. In a later analysis, 450 to 600 highly shared, low-generation-probability nucleotide sequences were removed to address suspected cross-contamination and a sequencing artifact. A later analysis calculated a clonal expansion index for each public chain from normalized within-repertoire ranks of inferred template counts. In a later analysis, generation probabilities were computed with a VDJ recombination model fitted to out-of-frame rearrangements, and the resulting probabilities were checked against IGoR. A later analysis scored TCR-TCR, TCR-HLA and TCR-CMV co-occurrence with hypergeometric tests, applying a repertoire-size bias correction to TCR pairs. A later analysis estimated false discovery rates by permuting HLA or CMV assignments 20 times. In a later analysis, co-occurring TCRs were grouped using DBSCAN, and TCRdist sequence similarity was added for clustering within HLA-allele-positive subsets. Repertoires with fewer than 30,000 or more than 120,000 public chains were left out of co-occurrence clustering, as were a few repertoires with anomalous nucleotide sharing. TCRdb holds this immuneACCESS table with in-frame rearrangements only. Some clones are missing; in checked studies, unresolved V genes explain under half, and the rest has no known cause. The V and J calls and clone size are taken from that table; D and trimming were inferred from the DNA. Across this sample there are 95,000 to 150,000 clones, with over 70% seen only once. The ten largest clones add up to roughly 4.1% of the sample.

The cohort consisted of approximately 690 healthy bone marrow donors. All cohort members were sampled while nominally healthy, although unrecorded immune exposures were likely present. The donor was CMV seropositive and belonged to the group of 250 to 300 seropositive cohort members. A peripheral blood sample was provided by each donor, and peripheral blood mononuclear cells were used for TCR beta sequencing. The Qiagen DNeasy Blood Extraction Kit was used to extract genomic DNA from the blood cell samples. The research as a whole found: A cluster of highly shared sequence variants was judged likely to be a technical artifact of the sequencing pipeline. Because counts were too low, about 18 rarely observed V segments, including chromosome 9 orphons, were excluded from the earlier analysis of 587 of the donors. Because HLA typing was missing for some donors at each locus, association tests included only the typed subset. A later analysis associated 15,000 or so TCR beta sequences with specific HLA alleles at a false discovery rate of 0.05. In vitro tests confirmed that a few of the cytomegalovirus-associated TCR beta chains recognize cytomegalovirus antigens. According to the authors, the approach could potentially be generalized to other disease states and immunological phenotypes. According to a later analysis, most CMV-associated TCR beta chains appeared to be HLA-restricted, and the HLA associations seemed to be driven largely by CMV exposure. A further reported finding was that TCR beta sequences accurately predicted the HLA-A and HLA-B alleles for most subjects in the first cohort. The 87-base-pair reads could not distinguish some IMGT-functional V segments, including TRBV6-2 and TRBV6-3, so those segments were excluded. When HLA alleles, especially DR and DQ, strongly co-occurred, TCR associations were difficult to assign to individual alleles. In an earlier analysis of some 640 of the donors, most TCR beta V segments were observed in productive rearrangements about 87% or about 30% of the time, broadly matching IMGT annotations. This cohort had only TCR beta chains sequenced, and the lack of alpha or paired-chain data limited which features could be detected. In a later genetic analysis, fewer N-insertions in productive TCRs were reported among donors in an Asian-associated ancestry cluster than the approximately 630-donor mean. The classifier was reported to diagnose cytomegalovirus status with high specificity and sensitivity in both the original cohort and the validation cohort. Correlated functional status among segregating V segments might be attributable to linkage disequilibrium, but an unknown experimental factor could not be ruled out. The presence/absence analyses assumed that sequencing depth was roughly uniform across donors, and that assumption may not be true. For the cohort, immune exposure information was limited to CMV serostatus. According to a later analysis, TCR association rates differed among HLA loci, with DRB1 alleles showing the most associated TCRs and HLA-C alleles showing the fewest. The study gave a list of about 160 TCR beta chains associated with cytomegalovirus. Several of the top co-occurrence clusters appeared to be linked to parvovirus B19, influenza, CMV and Epstein-Barr virus, according to a later analysis. While some public TCRs were present in many individuals, most TCR sequences turned up only very rarely across donors. A later analysis found that HLA-associated TCR beta chains were more clonally expanded and had lower generation probabilities than equally common non-associated chains. In a later genetic analysis, a missense DCLRE1C variant was associated with V-gene and J-gene trimming of TCR beta chains, and the association was replicated in an independent cohort.

Comment on this clone: Its recognized antigen is unknown. Within one base of it there is no much larger clone, and no base qualities were kept.

The CDR3 runs 15 residues from the cysteine to the phenylalanine. This entry keeps only the CDR3 DNA: 45 bases, framed from base 1. The V end loses 3 bases and the J end loses 8 bases, and a stretch of 16 bases separates them. From a lookup of the germline V gene, CDR1 and CDR2 are SGHTA and FQGNSA. The sequence was collected from a man aged 18 to 29 in good health and CMV-seropositive. The source material was PBMCs. The chain is assembled from TRBV7-2 and TRBJ1-4; perhaps TRBD1 is the D gene, with 6 bases matching. The CDR3 in this case is CASSLSAAGVEKLFF. DNA sequence: TGTGCCAGCAGCTTGTCCGCCGCAGGGGTGGAAAAACTGTTTTTT.